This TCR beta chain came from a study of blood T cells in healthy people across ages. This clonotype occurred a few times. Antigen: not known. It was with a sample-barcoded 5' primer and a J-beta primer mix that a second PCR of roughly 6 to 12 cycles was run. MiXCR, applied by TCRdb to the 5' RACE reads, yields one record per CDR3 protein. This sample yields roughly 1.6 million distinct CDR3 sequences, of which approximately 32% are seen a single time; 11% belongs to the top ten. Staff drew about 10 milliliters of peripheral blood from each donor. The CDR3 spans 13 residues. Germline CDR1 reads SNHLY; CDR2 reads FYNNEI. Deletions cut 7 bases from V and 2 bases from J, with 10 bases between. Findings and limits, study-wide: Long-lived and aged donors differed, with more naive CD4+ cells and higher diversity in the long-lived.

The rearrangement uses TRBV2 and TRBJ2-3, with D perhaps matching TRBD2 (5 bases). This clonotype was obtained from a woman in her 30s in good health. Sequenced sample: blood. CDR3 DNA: TGTGCCAGCACCGGGATTTCCACAGATACGCAGTATTTT. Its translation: CASTGISTDTQYF.